The 6 T cell receptor beta chains presented below share a single source sample, sequenced in a study of blood T cells in healthy people across ages. It was with a sample-barcoded 5' primer and a J-beta primer mix that a second PCR of about 6 to 12 cycles was run. TCRdb used MiXCR to reprocess the 5' RACE reads, holding one entry per CDR3 protein. The sample lists approximately 690,000 distinct CDR3 sequences; around 43% were seen once. The sequencing input was blood. All receptors come from an elderly man in good health.

The chain has TRBV7-9 and TRBJ2-5; 9 bases line up with TRBD1. CDR1 and CDR2 (germline): SEHNR, FQNEAQ (reference sequence). The length of the CDR3 is 16 residues. V was pared by 3 bases and J by 7 bases, with 12 bases of the junction left unmatched. The CDR3 nucleotides read TGTGCCAGCAGCTTGGGCCGGGACAGGGTGAGAGTGACCCAGTACTTC. This encodes CASSLGRDRVRVTQYF.

The V gene is TRBV4-3, the J gene TRBJ2-1, with 12 bases lining up with TRBD2. Trimming took 2 bases from V and 4 from J; bases not matched to a gene: 3. Germline V gene lookup returns CDR1 LGHNA and CDR2 YSLEER. The CDR3 extends over 16 amino acids. The CDR3 loop reads CASSQRTSGVYNEQFF. The DNA of the CDR3 is TGCGCCAGCAGCCAACGGACTAGCGGGGTTTACAATGAGCAGTTCTTC.

This clonotype has more than one count but fewer than ten. This sequence joins TRBV29-1 and TRBJ2-3; the match to TRBD1 covers 7 bases. The CDR3 sequence is 13 residues long. Germline V gene lookup returns CDR1 SQVTM and CDR2 ANQGSEA. In nucleotides, the CDR3 is TGCAGTTGGACAGGCTTGAGCACAGATACGCAGTATTTT. It encodes CSWTGLSTDTQYF.

The V call is TRBV5-1, the J call TRBJ2-7; the match to TRBD2 covers 7 bases. The CDR3 has 14 residues. From germline, CDR1 is SGHRS and CDR2 YFSETQ. V trimming: 0 bases; J trimming: 2 bases; junction bases outside the gene matches: 2. In DNA, the CDR3 is TGCGCCAGCAGCTTGGAGCGGGATCCCTACGAGCAGTACTTC. Its protein is CASSLERDPYEQYF.

V is TRBV14 and J is TRBJ2-1; 7 bases line up with TRBD2. V was pared by 1 base and J by 3 bases, with 12 bases of the junction left unmatched. The CDR3 extends over 18 amino acids. Per germline, CDR1 SGHDN and CDR2 FVKESK. In DNA form, the CDR3 reads TGTGCCAGCAGCCAAGTAGGTAGAGCTAGCGGACGCTACAATGAGCAGTTCTTC. Its protein is CASSQVGRASGRYNEQFF.

V and J are TRBV9 and TRBJ2-7; D is perhaps TRBD2 (6 bases). Germline V gives CDR1 SGDLS, CDR2 YYNGEE. The length of the CDR3 is 16 residues. V lost 4 bases, J lost 0 bases, and 17 bases lay in between. The CDR3 sequence: CASSPISVGGSYEQYF. CDR3 coding DNA: TGTGCCAGCAGCCCAATCAGCGTCGGGGGCTCCTACGAGCAGTACTTC. Looking up the rest from reference TRBV9 and TRBJ2-7 gives the full variable domain: DSGVTQTPKHLITATGQRVTLRCSPRSGDLSVYWYQQSLDQGLQFLIQYYNGEERAKGNILERFSAQQFPDLHSELNLSSLELGDSALYFCASSPISVGGSYEQYFGPGTRLTVT.